These 5 T cell receptor beta chains came from one sample sequenced in a study of blood T cell repertoires in COVID-19. Sequencing was performed with immunoSEQ multiplex PCR; in TCRdb, only in-frame clones are kept and a portion is missing. The sample carries more than 150,000 clones, about 84% recorded once. Sequenced: peripheral blood. These receptors were taken from a woman aged 30 to 39 with acute or convalescent COVID-19.

The genes are TRBV28 and TRBJ2-1; 7 nucleotides agree with TRBD1. From germline, CDR1 is MDHEN and CDR2 SYDVKM. The V gene end was trimmed by 6 bases and the J gene end by 5 bases; junction bases not matched to a gene: 25. CDR3 length equals 20 residues. CDR3 sequence reads: CASSRTPDRLWTIGHNEQFF. The CDR3 region has the DNA TGTGCCAGCAGCCGAACCCCGGACAGGTTATGGACGATCGGTCACAATGAGCAGTTCTTC.

The table lists this clone with a few counts. The chain carries TRBV4-3 and TRBJ1-1, with TRBD1 as a possible D gene (5 bases). Deletions cut 1 base from V and 5 bases from J, with 14 bases between. The length of the CDR3 is 15 residues. CDR1 is LGHNA, CDR2 YSLEER, per germline. The CDR3 spells CASSQVGPASTEAFF. CDR3 nucleotide sequence: TGCGCCAGCAGCCAAGTGGGGCCTGCCAGTACTGAAGCTTTCTTT.

The V and J genes are TRBV4-2 and TRBJ1-1; a weak D match, TRBD1 (6 bases). The CDR3 consists of 16 residues. Trimming removed 2 bases at V and 4 bases at J, with 17 bases between. Germline V lookup: CDR1 LGHNA, CDR2 YNFKEQ. Here the CDR3 reads CASSQQQGPYLTEAFF. The CDR3 DNA reads TGTGCCAGCAGCCAACAACAGGGCCCCTATCTCACTGAAGCTTTCTTT.

Concerning this clone: The same CDR3 can be traced to other DNA sequences in this sample. The chain joins TRBV6-5 to TRBJ1-2; a possible D gene is TRBD1 (6 bases). V dropped 3 bases and J dropped 8 bases, with 13 bases sitting between them. CDR3 length: 13 residues. In germline, CDR1 is MNHEY, CDR2 SVGAGI. CDR3 sequence: CASSYLGGQGYTF. The DNA for the CDR3 is TGTGCCAGCAGTTATCTCGGCGGACAGGGCTACACCTTC.

V usage is TRBV24-1 and J usage is TRBJ1-1, with a possible D match to TRBD1 (6 bases). This CDR3 comprises 12 residues. V lost 6 bases to trimming and J lost 7 bases, with 11 bases between them. Germline V lookup: CDR1 KGHDR, CDR2 SFDVKD. The CDR3 here is CATSSGVSEAFF. CDR3 DNA: TGTGCCACCAGTTCAGGGGTTAGTGAAGCTTTCTTT.